Presented here are 18 T cell receptor beta chains from one specimen sequenced in a study of blood T cell repertoires in COVID-19. Using immunoSEQ multiplex PCR, the repertoire was profiled, and TCRdb retains in-frame clones only, with some absent. The table includes 250,000 to 350,000 clones, approximately 88% detected once. Sequencing input: peripheral blood. These receptors all stem from a man between 18 and 29 years old with active or convalescent COVID-19.

The J gene is TRBJ1-6, the V gene TRBV6-5; 7 bases fit TRBD1. Germline trimming cut 6 bases from V and 13 bases from J; bases unmatched to any gene: 9. CDR1 and CDR2 (germline): MNHEY, SVGAGI. This CDR3 is built from 13 residues. DNA of the CDR3: TGTGCCAGCAGCTTCACAGGGGTGCGGCCCCTCCACTTT. Translated: CASSFTGVRPLHF.

The gene calls are TRBV18 and TRBJ2-7; 8 bases are a match to TRBD1. The germline gives CDR1 KGHSH, CDR2 LQKENI. This CDR3 is built from 14 residues. Trimming took 3 bases from V and 3 from J; bases not matched to a gene: 4. This CDR3 reads CASSPRDRIYEQYF. The CDR3 bases are TGTGCCAGCTCACCCCGGGACAGGATCTACGAGCAGTACTTC.

The V gene is TRBV18, the J gene TRBJ1-6; D unclear. V was shortened by 3 bases and J by 10 bases, with 16 bases between the two germline ends. CDR3 length: 15 amino acids. The germline V gene has CDR1 KGHSH and CDR2 LQKENI. DNA for the CDR3: TGTGCCAGCTCACCGTCTATGAGGGAAAAGTCACCCCTCCACTTT. This gives the protein CASSPSMREKSPLHF.

This clone was observed a few times. This chain connects TRBV15 to TRBJ2-7, with D possibly matching TRBD2 (7 bases). Trimming removed 5 bases from V and 4 bases from J, with 21 bases in between. Germline CDR1 reads LNHNV; CDR2 reads YYDKDF (reference sequence). CDR3 length: 16 residues. The CDR3 DNA reads as TGTGCCACCAGCGAATTTATTAGGGGGGGATCTTACGAGCAGTACTTC. Translating gives CATSEFIRGGSYEQYF.

This clone has only one observation. The chain employs TRBV7-2 and TRBJ2-2, with a possible D match to TRBD2 (6 bases). The CDR3 runs to 14 residues. Germline assignment: CDR1 SGHTA and CDR2 FQGNSA. The germline V and J ends were trimmed by 10 bases and 1 base, with 13 bases remaining between them. The CDR3 loop reads CATMGLQNTGELFF. CDR3 DNA: TGTGCCACCATGGGACTCCAGAACACCGGGGAGCTGTTTTTT.

The chain has TRBV12-5 and TRBJ2-4; TRBD2 agrees at 7 bases. V gave up 0 bases and J gave up 3 bases; unmatched junction bases: 8. Germline values: CDR1 LGHNT, CDR2 FRNRAP. The CDR3 is 17 residues long. The CDR3, as DNA: TGTGCTAGTGGTTTGGTACCATTTGGGAGGGACAAAAACATTCAGTACTTC. Translation gives CASGLVPFGRDKNIQYF.

Turning to this clone: One junction end does not reproduce the germline sequence, and a read error may be involved. The V gene is TRBV18, the J gene TRBJ1-1; no definite D call. Looked up from germline, CDR1 is KGHSH and CDR2 is LQKENI. The CDR3 totals 14 residues. CDR3: CVSSQTSSATEAFF. The CDR3 bases are TGTGTCAGCTCACAAACTTCTTCCGCCACTGAAGCTTTCTTT.

This clone was seen a few times. The chain recombines TRBV7-2 with TRBJ1-2, with a possible D match to TRBD1 (5 bases). Germline V gene sequence: CDR1 SGHTA, CDR2 FQGNSA. This CDR3 has 15 amino acids. V was clipped by 5 bases and J by 3 bases, with 16 bases between them. The CDR3 DNA follows: TGTGCCAGCAGCCCATTGCGGGGGAGTGACTATGGCTACACCTTC. Amino acids: CASSPLRGSDYGYTF. The full variable domain, in which reference TRBV7-2 and TRBJ1-2 provide the parts outside the CDR3, is GAGVSQSPSNKVTEKGKDVELRCDPISGHTALYWYRQSLGQGLEFLIYFQGNSAPDKSGLPSDRFSAERTGGSVSTLTIQRTQQEDSAVYLCASSPLRGSDYGYTFGSGTRLTVV.

The chain has TRBV27 and TRBJ2-5, with D tentatively TRBD2 (7 bases). CDR1 is MNHEY and CDR2 is SMNVEV in the germline V gene (reference sequence). The CDR3 sequence is 13 residues long. The germline V and J ends were trimmed by 5 bases and 8 bases, with 15 bases remaining between them. The CDR3 protein is CASSITRGGTQYF. The DNA for the CDR3 is TGTGCCAGCAGTATCACTAGGGGGGGTACCCAGTACTTC.

The J gene is TRBJ1-1, the V gene TRBV5-4; 7 positions agree with TRBD1. CDR1 is SGHNT and CDR2 is YYREEE in the germline V gene (reference sequence). The CDR3 spans 13 residues. The ends lost 9 bases at V and 5 bases at J; junction bases unmatched: 10. CDR3 nucleotide sequence: TGTGCCACCATACAGGGGCTTGGGACTGAAGCTTTCTTT. It codes for CATIQGLGTEAFF.

This rearrangement joins TRBV2 to TRBJ1-2; 9 bases match TRBD1. CDR3 length: 13 residues. Trimming took 10 bases from V and 6 from J; bases not matched to a gene: 9. Germline V gene sequence: CDR1 SNHLY, CDR2 FYNNEI. The CDR3 spells CANKDRGDNGYTF. The CDR3 bases are TGTGCCAACAAGGACAGGGGAGACAATGGCTACACCTTC.

The rearrangement links TRBV7-7 to TRBJ1-4; perhaps TRBD1 as D (6 bases). The CDR3 consists of 15 residues. CDR1 is SSHAT, CDR2 FNYEAQ, per germline (reference sequence). V was shortened by 5 bases and J by 7 bases, with 17 bases between the two germline ends. The CDR3 DNA reads TGTGCCAGCAGCCGAAGACAGGAAGTCCGTGAAAAACTGTTTTTT. Protein sequence: CASSRRQEVREKLFF.

The V and J genes are TRBV4-1 and TRBJ2-2; the D gene is possibly TRBD1 (6 bases). Trimming stripped 6 bases from V and 8 bases from J, with 19 bases between. CDR1 and CDR2 (germline): MGHRA, YSYEKL. The CDR3 covers 15 residues. The CDR3: CASSETGTFAGELFF. The CDR3 coding sequence is TGCGCCAGCAGTGAAACCGGGACATTCGCTGGGGAGCTGTTTTTT.

The chain joins TRBV4-1 to TRBJ2-1, with 9 positions matching TRBD2. Germline trimming cut 2 bases from V and 8 bases from J; bases unmatched to any gene: 10. Per germline, CDR1 MGHRA and CDR2 YSYEKL. The CDR3 has 16 residues. Here the CDR3 reads CASSQPITGLAYEQFF. The CDR3 DNA is TGCGCCAGCAGCCAACCTATAACGGGACTAGCCTATGAGCAGTTCTTC.

The chain has TRBV7-6 and TRBJ1-5; tentatively, D is TRBD1 (5 bases). Trimming pared 2 bases from V and 7 bases from J, leaving 18 bases between. Germline CDR1 SGHVS, CDR2 FNYEAQ. The CDR3 is made up of 16 amino acids. The CDR3, as DNA: TGTGCCAGCAGCTTACAGCCAGGGTACTCAGGGCAGCCCCAGCATTTT. Encoded protein: CASSLQPGYSGQPQHF.

In DNA, the CDR3 is TGTGCCAGCAGCCGAGGACAGGGGACCACAGATACGCAGTATTTT. This gives the protein CASSRGQGTTDTQYF. The J gene is TRBJ2-3, the V gene TRBV5-4; 9 nucleotides agree with TRBD1. This CDR3 is built from 15 residues. Trimming took 4 bases from V and 2 from J; bases not matched to a gene: 5. Germline V gene lookup returns CDR1 SGHNT and CDR2 YYREEE (reference sequence).

The gene calls are TRBV25-1 and TRBJ1-2; 9 bases line up with TRBD1. This CDR3 has 13 amino acids. The germline CDR1 and CDR2 sequences are MGHDK and SYGVNS. The V segment lost 6 bases and the J segment 2 bases; nucleotides outside the gene matches: 1. CDR3 sequence (DNA): TGTGCCAGCAGGGGGACAGGGAACTATGGCTACACCTTC. As protein: CASRGTGNYGYTF.

The chain is built from TRBV2 and TRBJ2-1; TRBD2 agrees at 9 bases. CDR1 is SNHLY, CDR2 FYNNEI, per germline. This CDR3 has 14 residues. V lost 2 bases to trimming and J lost 8 bases; unmatched junction nucleotides: 4. CDR3 amino acids: CASSERGGADEQFF. For the CDR3, the DNA is TGTGCCAGCAGTGAACGCGGGGGGGCTGATGAGCAGTTCTTC.